This T cell receptor beta chain was documented in a study of blood T cell repertoires in COVID-19. Study context: Researchers got acute and convalescent COVID-19 samples from the United States, Italy and Spain. Sources were T cells, B-cell-depleted T cells, or PBMCs; the material itself was cDNA or gDNA.

In the original analysis: Nucleated cell number was recorded as an estimate derived from reference gene primer amplification. Sequenced by immunoSEQ multiplex PCR; TCRdb stores in-frame clones only, minus some. D and trimming come from the DNA, and the V and J calls and clone size come from that table. The sample lists roughly 140,000 clones; approximately 90% were seen once. V dropped 1 base and J dropped 8; count of bases not matched to a gene: 5. This CDR3 has 16 residues. Germline V gene data show CDR1 as SEHNR and CDR2 as FQNEAQ (reference sequence). Source material: peripheral blood. The sequence derives from a woman in her 40s with acute or convalescent COVID-19. The chain uses TRBV7-9 and TRBJ1-6; 10 bases map to TRBD1. The CDR3 is CASSLGDRGWDSPLHF. The CDR3 region has the DNA TGTGCCAGCAGCTTAGGGGACAGGGGTTGGGATTCACCCCTCCACTTT.